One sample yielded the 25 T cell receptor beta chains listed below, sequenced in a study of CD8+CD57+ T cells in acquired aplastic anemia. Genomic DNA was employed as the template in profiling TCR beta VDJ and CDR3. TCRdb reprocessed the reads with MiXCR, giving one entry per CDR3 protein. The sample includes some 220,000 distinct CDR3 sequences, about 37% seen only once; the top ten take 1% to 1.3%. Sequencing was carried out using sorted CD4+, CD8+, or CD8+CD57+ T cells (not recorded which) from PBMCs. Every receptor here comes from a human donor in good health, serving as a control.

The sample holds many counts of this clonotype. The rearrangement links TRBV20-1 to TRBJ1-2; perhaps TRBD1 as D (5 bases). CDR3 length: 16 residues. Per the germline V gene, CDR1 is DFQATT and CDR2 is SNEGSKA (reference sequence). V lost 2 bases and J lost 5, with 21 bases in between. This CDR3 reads CSARSRSGQDEYGYTF. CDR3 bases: TGCAGTGCTAGAAGTAGGTCAGGACAAGACGAGTATGGCTACACCTTC.

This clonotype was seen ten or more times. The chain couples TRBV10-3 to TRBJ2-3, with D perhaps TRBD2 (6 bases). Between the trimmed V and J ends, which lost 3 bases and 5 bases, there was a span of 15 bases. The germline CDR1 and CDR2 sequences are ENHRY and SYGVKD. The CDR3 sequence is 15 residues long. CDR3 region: CAISESGEQGDTQYF. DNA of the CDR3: TGTGCCATCAGTGAATCGGGGGAACAAGGAGATACGCAGTATTTT.

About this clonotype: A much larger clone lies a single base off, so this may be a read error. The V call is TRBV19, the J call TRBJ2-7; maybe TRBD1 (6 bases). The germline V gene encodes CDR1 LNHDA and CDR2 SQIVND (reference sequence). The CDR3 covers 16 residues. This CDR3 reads CASSNPGHPSSDEQYF. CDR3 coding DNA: TGTGCCAGTAGTAACCCGGGACACCCGAGCTCCGACGAGCAGTACTTC.

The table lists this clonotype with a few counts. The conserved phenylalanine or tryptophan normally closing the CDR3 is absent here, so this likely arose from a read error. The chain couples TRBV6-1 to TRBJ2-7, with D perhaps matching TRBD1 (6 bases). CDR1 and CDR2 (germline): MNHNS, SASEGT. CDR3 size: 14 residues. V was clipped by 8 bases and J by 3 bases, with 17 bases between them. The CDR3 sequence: CASARETGLYEQYL. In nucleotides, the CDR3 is TGTGCCAGCGCCCGCGAAACAGGGCTCTACGAGCAGTACCTC.

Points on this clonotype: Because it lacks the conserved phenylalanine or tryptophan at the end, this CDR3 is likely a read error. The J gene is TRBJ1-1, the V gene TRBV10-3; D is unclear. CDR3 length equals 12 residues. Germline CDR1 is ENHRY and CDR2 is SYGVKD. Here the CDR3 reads CATTSMNTAAFS. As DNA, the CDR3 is TGTGCCACGACAAGCATGAACACTGCAGCTTTCTCT.

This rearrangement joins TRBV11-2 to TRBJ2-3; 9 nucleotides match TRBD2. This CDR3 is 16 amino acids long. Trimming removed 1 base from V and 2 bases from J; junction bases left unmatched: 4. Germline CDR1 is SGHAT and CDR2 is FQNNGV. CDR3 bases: TGTGCCAGCAGCTTAGTGGCGGGAGGGATCACAGATACGCAGTATTTT. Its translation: CASSLVAGGITDTQYF.

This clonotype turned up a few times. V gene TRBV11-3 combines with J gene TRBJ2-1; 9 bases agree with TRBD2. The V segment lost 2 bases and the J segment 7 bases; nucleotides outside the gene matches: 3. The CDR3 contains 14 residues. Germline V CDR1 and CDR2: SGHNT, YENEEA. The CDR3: CASSLLAGLNEQFF. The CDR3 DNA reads TGTGCCAGCAGCTTACTAGCGGGATTGAATGAGCAGTTCTTC. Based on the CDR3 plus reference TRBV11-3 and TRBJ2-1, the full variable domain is EAGVVQSPRYKIIEKKQPVAFWCNPISGHNTLYWYLQNLGQGPELLIRYENEEAVDDSQLPKDRFSAERLKGVDSTLKIQPAELGDSAVYLCASSLLAGLNEQFFGPGTRLTVL.

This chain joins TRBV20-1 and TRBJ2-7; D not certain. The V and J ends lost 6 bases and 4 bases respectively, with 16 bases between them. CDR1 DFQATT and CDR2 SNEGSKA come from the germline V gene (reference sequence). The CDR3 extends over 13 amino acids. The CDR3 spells CSAEGTVLYEQYF. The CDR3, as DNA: TGCAGTGCCGAAGGAACGGTTCTATACGAGCAGTACTTC.

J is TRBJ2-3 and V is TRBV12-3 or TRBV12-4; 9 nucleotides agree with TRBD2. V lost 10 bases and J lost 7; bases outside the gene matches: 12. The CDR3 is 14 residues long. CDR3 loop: CAIRRAGGSYTQYF. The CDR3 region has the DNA TGTGCCATAAGGCGAGCGGGGGGATCTTATACGCAGTATTTT.

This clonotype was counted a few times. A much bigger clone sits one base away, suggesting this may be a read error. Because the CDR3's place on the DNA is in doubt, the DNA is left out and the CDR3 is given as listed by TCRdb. The CDR3 region is CSAEGTGSTNYGCTF. The chain couples TRBV20-1 to TRBJ1-2; no DNA check was done on the table's D call, TRBD1. The V gene's germline CDR1 is DFQATT and CDR2 SNEGSKA (reference sequence). The CDR3 adds up to 15 amino acids, both ends counted.

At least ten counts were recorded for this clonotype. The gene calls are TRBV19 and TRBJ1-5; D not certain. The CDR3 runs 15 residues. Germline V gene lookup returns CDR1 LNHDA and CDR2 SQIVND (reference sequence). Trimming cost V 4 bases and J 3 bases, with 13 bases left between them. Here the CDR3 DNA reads TGTGCCAGTAGTAACTTAAAGGGTGACAATCAGCCCCAGCATTTT. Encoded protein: CASSNLKGDNQPQHF.

The DNA for the CDR3 is TGCAGTGCAAATGGACTAGCGGGAGGAGAGACCCAGTACTTC. This gives the protein CSANGLAGGETQYF. The chain links TRBV20-1 to TRBJ2-5; the match to TRBD2 covers 14 bases. V was clipped by 6 bases and J by 4 bases; unmatched bases: 4. The CDR3 is 14 amino acids. Germline V gene sequence: CDR1 DFQATT, CDR2 SNEGSKA (reference sequence).

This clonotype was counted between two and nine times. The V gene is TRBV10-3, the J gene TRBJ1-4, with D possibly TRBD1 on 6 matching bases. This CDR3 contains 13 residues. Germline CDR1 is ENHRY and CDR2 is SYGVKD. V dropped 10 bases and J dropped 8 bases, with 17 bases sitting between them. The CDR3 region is CASRTAGGEKLFF. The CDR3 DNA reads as TGTGCCAGCCGGACAGCAGGAGGGGAAAAACTGTTTTTT.

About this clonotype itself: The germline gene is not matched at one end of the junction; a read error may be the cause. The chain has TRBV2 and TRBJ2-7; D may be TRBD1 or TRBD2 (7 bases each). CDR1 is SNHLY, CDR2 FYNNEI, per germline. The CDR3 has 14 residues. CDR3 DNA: TGTGCCACCAGTGAGCGGGACAGTCGCTACGAGCAGTACTTC. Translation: CATSERDSRYEQYF.

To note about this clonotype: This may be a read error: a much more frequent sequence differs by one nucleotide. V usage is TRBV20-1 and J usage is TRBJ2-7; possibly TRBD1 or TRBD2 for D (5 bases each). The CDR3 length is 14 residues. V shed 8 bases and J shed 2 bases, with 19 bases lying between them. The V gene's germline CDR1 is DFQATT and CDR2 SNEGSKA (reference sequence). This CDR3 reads CSTKGPGSAYEQYF. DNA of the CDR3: TGCAGTACTAAGGGACCAGGGAGCGCCTACGAGCAGTACTTC.

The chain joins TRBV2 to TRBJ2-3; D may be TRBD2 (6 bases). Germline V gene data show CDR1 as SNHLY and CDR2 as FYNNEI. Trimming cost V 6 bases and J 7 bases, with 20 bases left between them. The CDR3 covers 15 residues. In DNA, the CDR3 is TGTGCCAGCAGCGGGAGTAGCTGGTTATTAAATACGCAGTATTTT. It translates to CASSGSSWLLNTQYF.

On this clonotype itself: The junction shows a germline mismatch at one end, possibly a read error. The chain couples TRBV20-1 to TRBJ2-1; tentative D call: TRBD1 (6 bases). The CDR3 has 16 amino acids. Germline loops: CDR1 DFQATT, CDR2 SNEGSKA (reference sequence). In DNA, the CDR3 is TGCGGTGCTGCACCGTTCGGGACAACTTACTACAATGAGCAGTTCTTC. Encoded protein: CGAAPFGTTYYNEQFF.

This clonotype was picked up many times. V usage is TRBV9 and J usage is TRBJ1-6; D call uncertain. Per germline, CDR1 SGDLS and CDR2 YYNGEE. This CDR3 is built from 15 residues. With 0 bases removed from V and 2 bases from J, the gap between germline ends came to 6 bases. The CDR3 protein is CASSVALAYNSPLHF. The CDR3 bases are TGTGCCAGCAGCGTAGCCCTCGCCTATAATTCACCCCTCCACTTT.

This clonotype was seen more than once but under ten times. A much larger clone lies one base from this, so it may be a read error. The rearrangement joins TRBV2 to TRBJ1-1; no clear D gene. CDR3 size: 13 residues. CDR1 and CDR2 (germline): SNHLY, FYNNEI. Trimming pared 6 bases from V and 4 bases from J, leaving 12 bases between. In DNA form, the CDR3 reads TGTGCCAGCAGGCGGGCCTCGAGCACTGAAGCTTTCTTT. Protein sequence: CASRRASSTEAFF.

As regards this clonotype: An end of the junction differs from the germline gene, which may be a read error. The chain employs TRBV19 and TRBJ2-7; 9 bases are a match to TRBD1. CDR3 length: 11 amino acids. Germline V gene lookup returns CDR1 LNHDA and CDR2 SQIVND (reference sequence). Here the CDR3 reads CPGQGSYEQYF. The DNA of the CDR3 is TGCCCGGGACAGGGAAGCTACGAGCAGTACTTC.

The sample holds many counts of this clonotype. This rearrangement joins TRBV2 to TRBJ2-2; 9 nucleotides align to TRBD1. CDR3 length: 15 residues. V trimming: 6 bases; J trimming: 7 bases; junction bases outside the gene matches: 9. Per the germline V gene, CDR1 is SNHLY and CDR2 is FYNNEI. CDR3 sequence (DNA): TGTGCCAGCAGCTTGCATGGGGGACAGGGCGGGGAGCTGTTTTTT. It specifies CASSLHGGQGGELFF.

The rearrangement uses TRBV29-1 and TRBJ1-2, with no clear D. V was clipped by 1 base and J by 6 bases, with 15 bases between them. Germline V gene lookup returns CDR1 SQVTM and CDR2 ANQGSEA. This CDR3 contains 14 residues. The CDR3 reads CSVEAAVAGNGYTF. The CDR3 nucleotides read TGCAGCGTTGAAGCGGCTGTAGCCGGGAATGGCTACACCTTC.

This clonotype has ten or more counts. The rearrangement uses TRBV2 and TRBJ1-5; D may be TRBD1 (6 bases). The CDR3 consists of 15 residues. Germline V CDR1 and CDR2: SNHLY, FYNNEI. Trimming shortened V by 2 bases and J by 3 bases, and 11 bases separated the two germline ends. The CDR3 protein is CASSEQGPTNQPQHF. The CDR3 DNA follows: TGTGCCAGCAGTGAACAGGGGCCGACCAATCAGCCCCAGCATTTT.

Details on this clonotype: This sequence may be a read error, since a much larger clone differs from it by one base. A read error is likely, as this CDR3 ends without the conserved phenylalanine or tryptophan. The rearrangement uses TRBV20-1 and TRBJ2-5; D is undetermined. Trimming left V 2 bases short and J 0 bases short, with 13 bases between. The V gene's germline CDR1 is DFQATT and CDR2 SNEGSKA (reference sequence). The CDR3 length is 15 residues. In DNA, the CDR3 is TGCAGTGCTAGATGCCCGACTTTTTACCAAGAGACCCAGTACTCC. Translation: CSARCPTFYQETQYS.

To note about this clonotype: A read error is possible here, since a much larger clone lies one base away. CDR3 residues: CASSLVTSGLYERYF. Here the CDR3 DNA reads TGTGCCAGCAGCTTGGTTACTAGCGGACTCTACGAGCGGTACTTC. The chain links TRBV5-5 to TRBJ2-7; 8 bases line up with TRBD2. The CDR3 runs 15 residues. Germline V lookup: CDR1 SGHKS, CDR2 YYEKEE (reference sequence).